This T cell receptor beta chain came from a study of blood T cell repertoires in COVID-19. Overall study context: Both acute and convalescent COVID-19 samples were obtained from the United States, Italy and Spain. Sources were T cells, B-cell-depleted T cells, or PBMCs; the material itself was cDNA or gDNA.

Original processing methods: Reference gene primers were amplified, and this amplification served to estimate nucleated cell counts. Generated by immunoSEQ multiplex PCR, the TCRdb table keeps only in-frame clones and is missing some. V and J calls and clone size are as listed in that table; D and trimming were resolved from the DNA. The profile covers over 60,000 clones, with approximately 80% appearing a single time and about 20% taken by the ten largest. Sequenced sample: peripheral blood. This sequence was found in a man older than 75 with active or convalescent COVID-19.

The CDR3 coding sequence is TGTGCCAGCAGCCCAGGGACTAGCGGGGTCGAGCAGTTCTTC. Translating gives CASSPGTSGVEQFF. V and J are TRBV7-6 and TRBJ2-1; 13 bases match TRBD2. The germline CDR1 and CDR2 sequences are SGHVS and FNYEAQ. The CDR3 has 14 residues. V lost 5 bases and J lost 10; bases outside the gene matches: 5.